The rows below give T cell receptor beta chains drawn from one sample of a study of blood T cell repertoires in COVID-19. Sequencing was performed with immunoSEQ multiplex PCR; in TCRdb, only in-frame clones are kept and a portion is missing. Among around 100,000 clones, roughly 84% were seen once, and the ten largest hold about 3.6%. Source material: peripheral blood. Receptors were obtained from a man between 35 and 55 years old with acute or convalescent COVID-19. The CDR3 runs from the conserved cysteine through the conserved F or W. A D gene is named only where the DNA matches it firmly. The size entry is marked missing in some rows and otherwise reads once, few, many or a size class.

V gene	J gene	clone size	D gene	CDR3 protein	CDR3 DNA
TRBV18	TRBJ2-7	-	TRBD1	CASSPQGAGYEQYF	TGTGCCAGCTCCCCTCAGGGGGCTGGTTACGAGCAGTACTTC
TRBV3-1/TRBV3-2	TRBJ2-5	-	TRBD2	CASSTRTSGGAGTQYF	TGTGCCAGCAGCACCAGGACTAGCGGGGGGGCAGGGACCCAGTACTTC
TRBV2	TRBJ1-1	-	-	CASRQGRWTEAFF	TGTGCCAGCCGGCAGGGAAGGTGGACTGAAGCTTTCTTT
TRBV19	TRBJ2-5	-	-	CASSIGQDRTQYF	TGTGCCAGTAGTATTGGGCAGGATCGGACCCAGTACTTC
TRBV10-3	TRBJ2-3	-	-	CAISESAAGGLDTQYF	TGTGCCATCAGTGAGTCGGCGGCAGGGGGACTAGATACGCAGTATTTT
TRBV13	TRBJ2-4	-	-	CASGGSLAKNIQYF	TGTGCCAGCGGGGGGAGCTTAGCCAAAAACATTCAGTACTTC
TRBV7-7	TRBJ2-2	-	-	CASSPSRHSTGELFF	TGTGCCAGCAGCCCTTCGAGGCATTCGACCGGGGAGCTGTTTTTT
TRBV11-1	TRBJ2-1	-	TRBD2	CATQTSEGGAYNEQFF	TGTGCCACCCAAACTTCGGAGGGAGGGGCCTACAATGAGCAGTTCTTC
TRBV7-3	TRBJ2-5	-	TRBD2	CASSLSGGETQYF	TGTGCCAGCAGCTTAAGCGGGGGAGAGACCCAGTACTTC
TRBV21-1	TRBJ2-1	once	-	CASSNRQAPCSYNEQFF	TGTGCCAGCAGCAACCGACAAGCCCCCTGCTCCTACAATGAGCAGTTCTTC
TRBV3-1/TRBV3-2	TRBJ1-4	-	-	CASTRQGNEKLFF	TGTGCCAGCACGCGCCAGGGTAATGAAAAACTGTTTTTT
TRBV24-1	TRBJ2-1	-	-	CAAAGIGKGEQFF	TGTGCCGCCGCCGGCATAGGGAAGGGGGAGCAGTTCTTC
TRBV6-2/TRBV6-3	TRBJ1-5	-	TRBD1	CASSYWTGDSNQPQHF	TGTGCCAGCAGTTATTGGACAGGGGATAGCAATCAGCCCCAGCATTTT
TRBV6-1	TRBJ1-2	-	TRBD1	CASSEQVGTGFYGYTF	TGTGCCAGCAGTGAACAAGTGGGGACAGGGTTCTATGGCTACACCTTC
TRBV11-3	TRBJ2-2	-	-	CASSLDWPPNTGELFF	TGTGCCAGCAGCTTAGATTGGCCACCGAACACCGGGGAGCTGTTTTTT
TRBV24-1	TRBJ2-1	-	TRBD2	CATSDSLAGGPYNEQFF	TGTGCCACCAGTGACTCACTAGCGGGGGGGCCGTACAATGAGCAGTTCTTC
TRBV29-1	TRBJ2-5	-	TRBD1	CSVGTGGSETQYF	TGCAGCGTTGGGACAGGGGGCTCAGAGACCCAGTACTTC